This T cell receptor (beta chain) was found in a study of regulatory T cells in long-lasting Graves disease. As for this clonotype: The junction shows a germline mismatch at one end, possibly a read error.

The time point was: newly diagnosed GD, antithyroid drugs for less than 3 months. The TCR library was prepared using RNA isolated from PBMCs. With iRepertoire HTBI primers and Arm-PCR of CDR3 regions, TCR beta libraries were built. TCRdb re-called the multiplex PCR reads through MiXCR, storing one row per CDR3 protein. The sample shows under 700,000 distinct CDR3 sequences, 15% to 20% of them seen only once. The data also belong to a second study, concerning T cells in Graves' hyperthyroidism and ophthalmopathy.

This sequence was found in a woman aged 35-60 years with Graves disease. Here the sequenced sample was peripheral blood mononuclear cells (PBMCs), taken at new diagnosis, from a patient treated with antithyroid drugs.

This CDR3 reads CAGSFLADTQYF. The CDR3 coding sequence is TGTGCCGGCAGTTTTCTAGCGGATACGCAGTATTTT. The chain uses TRBV12-3 or TRBV12-4 and TRBJ2-3; D might be TRBD2 (6 bases). The CDR3 length is 12 residues.